Listed below are T cell receptor beta chains from one sample, sequenced in a study of cytomegalovirus exposure and HLA in healthy donors. Using immunoSEQ multiplex PCR, the repertoire was profiled, and TCRdb retains in-frame clones only, with some absent. The table has about 78,000 clones, 90% to 96% seen once. Sample: PBMCs. The receptors stem from a man younger than 30 in good health and CMV-seropositive. Both conserved end residues are part of each CDR3. Each record gives: J gene, clone size, D gene, V gene, CDR3 length, CDR3 protein, CDR3 DNA. D genes are given only for firm matches. Not every row has a clone size; where given, it reads once, few, many or a size class.

>TRBJ2-7|-|TRBD2|TRBV10-3|14
CASAGTSGTYEQYF
TGTGCCTCCGCCGGGACTAGCGGTACCTACGAGCAGTACTTC
>TRBJ1-2|-|-|TRBV19|13
CASTTRERLGYTF
TGTGCCAGTACCACGAGGGAAAGGCTGGGCTACACCTTC
>TRBJ1-3|-|-|TRBV30|13
CAWSRGTGNTIYF
TGTGCCTGGAGTCGGGGTACTGGAAACACCATATATTTT
>TRBJ2-7|-|-|TRBV27|13
CASSRGQTLEQYF
TGTGCCAGCAGTAGAGGACAGACCTTGGAGCAGTACTTC
>TRBJ2-1|-|-|TRBV4-2|14
CASSQVGGYNEQFF
TGTGCCAGCAGCCAAGTCGGGGGTTACAATGAGCAGTTCTTC
>TRBJ2-7|once|TRBD1|TRBV28|16
CASSPPTGTGVNEQYF
TGTGCCAGCAGTCCTCCGACCGGGACAGGGGTCAACGAGCAGTACTTC
>TRBJ2-5|-|-|TRBV28|14
CASSLGGRRETQYF
TGTGCCAGCAGTTTGGGGGGTCGTCGAGAGACCCAGTACTTC
>TRBJ2-3|-|-|TRBV29-1|14
CSTDSGQPTDTQYF
TGCAGCACCGATTCGGGACAACCCACAGATACGCAGTATTTT
>TRBJ1-1|-|TRBD1|TRBV28|13
CASSLRGYTEAFF
TGTGCCAGCAGCCTCAGGGGGTACACTGAAGCTTTCTTT
>TRBJ2-1|-|-|TRBV29-1|11
CSVVGVVEQFF
TGCAGCGTTGTGGGCGTGGTTGAGCAGTTCTTC
>TRBJ2-7|once|-|TRBV2|15
CASSRTGSPPYEQYF
TGTGCCAGCAGCCGCACAGGGAGTCCTCCCTACGAGCAGTACTTC
>TRBJ1-1|-|-|TRBV5-1|13
CASSDQGNTEAFF
TGCGCCAGCAGCGACCAGGGTAACACTGAAGCTTTCTTT
>TRBJ1-4|-|-|TRBV5-8|15
CASSSGHDSNEKLFF
TGTGCCAGCAGCTCCGGACACGATAGTAATGAAAAACTGTTTTTT
>TRBJ2-1|-|TRBD2|TRBV10-1|15
CASSSTSGLYNEQFF
TGCGCCAGCAGTTCGACTAGCGGGTTATACAATGAGCAGTTCTTC
>TRBJ1-1|-|TRBD1|TRBV29-1|13
CSVTDRGNTEAFF
TGCAGCGTAACGGACAGGGGGAACACTGAAGCTTTCTTT
>TRBJ2-7|-|TRBD1|TRBV11-2|16
CASSPGPRTGVSEQYF
TGTGCCAGCAGCCCAGGGCCCAGGACAGGGGTATCCGAGCAGTACTTC
>TRBJ2-2|-|-|TRBV5-1|15
CASNSGTRRFGELFF
TGCGCCAGCAACTCTGGGACACGGCGGTTCGGGGAGCTGTTTTTT
>TRBJ1-1|-|-|TRBV19|13
CASSIAGDTEAFF
TGTGCCAGTAGTATAGCGGGGGACACTGAAGCTTTCTTT
>TRBJ2-1|once|TRBD1|TRBV29-1|15
CSVVPDRGLLDEQFF
TGCAGCGTTGTCCCGGACAGGGGGCTTTTGGATGAGCAGTTCTTC
>TRBJ1-2|-|TRBD1|TRBV27|14
CASRGGNQGAGYTF
TGTGCCAGCAGGGGGGGAAACCAGGGGGCTGGCTACACCTTC
>TRBJ2-7|-|TRBD2|TRBV6-4|14
CASSRLAGYYEQYF
TGTGCCAGCAGTCGACTAGCGGGTTACTACGAGCAGTACTTC
>TRBJ2-1|-|-|TRBV5-1|14
CASSTTAGYNEQFF
TGCGCCAGCAGCACGACAGCAGGATACAATGAGCAGTTCTTC
>TRBJ1-1|once|-|TRBV10-3|14
CAISDPPLNTEAFF
TGTGCCATCAGTGATCCCCCTTTGAACACTGAAGCTTTCTTT
>TRBJ1-1|once|-|TRBV6-5|15
CASTLDGGRNTEAFF
TGTGCCAGCACTCTAGACGGGGGGCGGAACACTGAAGCTTTCTTT
>TRBJ2-2|-|TRBD1|TRBV13|17
CASSLVAGGRNTGELFF
TGTGCCAGCAGCTTAGTGGCAGGGGGACGGAACACCGGGGAGCTGTTTTTT
>TRBJ2-7|-|-|TRBV4-1|14
CASSPTVNSYEQYF
TGCGCCAGCAGCCCGACAGTGAACTCCTACGAGCAGTACTTC
>TRBJ2-2|-|-|TRBV5-1|13
CASSLLNTGELFF
TGCGCCAGCAGCTTGCTTAACACCGGGGAGCTGTTTTTT
>TRBJ2-5|few|TRBD2|TRBV6-5|16
CASSYLGTSGSETQYF
TGTGCCAGCAGTTACTTAGGGACTAGCGGGAGTGAGACCCAGTACTTC
>TRBJ2-7|-|-|TRBV27|14
CASSRRLGLDEQYF
TGTGCCAGCAGTCGACGACTAGGATTGGACGAGCAGTACTTC
>TRBJ1-1|-|TRBD1|TRBV11-2|15
CASSPGQGWDTEAFF
TGTGCCAGCAGCCCTGGACAGGGTTGGGACACTGAAGCTTTCTTT
>TRBJ2-7|-|TRBD2|TRBV6-1|15
CASSEASGSSYEQYF
TGTGCCAGCAGTGAAGCTAGCGGGAGCTCCTACGAGCAGTACTTC
>TRBJ2-3|-|-|TRBV5-1|18
CASSLDLVRLESNDTQYF
TGCGCCAGCAGCTTGGATCTTGTTCGACTAGAATCAAACGATACGCAGTATTTT
>TRBJ1-2|-|-|TRBV29-1|14
CSVVGQWGNYGYTF
TGCAGCGTTGTTGGACAGTGGGGTAACTATGGCTACACCTTC
>TRBJ2-3|-|-|TRBV2|15
CASSERGRFTDTQYF
TGTGCCAGCAGTGAAAGGGGCAGGTTCACAGATACGCAGTATTTT
>TRBJ2-1|-|TRBD2|TRBV6-5|16
CASSYRGGSSYNEQFF
TGTGCCAGCAGTTACCGCGGGGGGAGCTCCTACAATGAGCAGTTCTTC
>TRBJ2-7|-|TRBD2|TRBV28|14
CASSLTSAHYEQYF
TGTGCCAGCAGTTTAACTAGCGCCCACTACGAGCAGTACTTC
>TRBJ1-1|once|-|TRBV11-2|13
CASSPTGSPEAFF
TGTGCCAGCAGTCCTACAGGGAGTCCTGAAGCTTTCTTT
>TRBJ1-4|-|TRBD1|TRBV2|15
CASRQTNRGNEKLFF
TGTGCCAGCAGACAGACCAACAGGGGTAATGAAAAACTGTTTTTT
>TRBJ1-4|-|-|TRBV5-1|14
CASSLAGINEKLFF
TGCGCCAGCAGCTTGGCGGGGATTAATGAAAAACTGTTTTTT
>TRBJ2-1|-|TRBD1|TRBV19|16
CASSTPGTGTLNEQFF
TGTGCCAGTAGCACTCCCGGGACAGGCACCCTGAATGAGCAGTTCTTC
>TRBJ1-6|-|TRBD1|TRBV6-6|16
CASSYSKDRGNSPLHF
TGTGCCAGCAGTTACTCTAAGGACAGGGGTAATTCACCCCTCCACTTT
>TRBJ2-7|-|-|TRBV7-9|13
CASAETGPYEQYF
TGTGCCAGCGCCGAGACAGGACCCTACGAGCAGTACTTC
>TRBJ1-2|-|TRBD1|TRBV5-1|16
CASSLMGTGSLRGYTF
TGCGCCAGCAGCTTGATGGGGACAGGCTCTCTACGCGGCTACACCTTC
>TRBJ1-1|-|-|TRBV18|13
CASSPLQDTEAFF
TGTGCCAGCTCACCCCTACAGGACACTGAAGCTTTCTTT
>TRBJ2-2|-|TRBD2|TRBV4-1|16
CASSRGAGGRTGELFF
TGCGCCAGCAGCCGAGGGGCGGGAGGAAGGACCGGGGAGCTGTTTTTT
>TRBJ2-3|-|TRBD2|TRBV29-1|14
CSVASGSRTDTQYF
TGCAGCGTCGCTAGCGGGAGCCGCACAGATACGCAGTATTTT
>TRBJ2-7|-|-|TRBV6-6|16
CASSYSSVNWEYEQYF
TGTGCCAGCAGTTACTCTAGCGTAAACTGGGAATACGAGCAGTACTTC
>TRBJ2-5|-|TRBD2|TRBV4-1|15
CASSLIAGGDKTQYF
TGCGCCAGCAGCCTCATAGCGGGTGGCGATAAGACCCAGTACTTC
>TRBJ1-1|-|-|TRBV30|13
CAWSSQSNTEAFF
TGTGCCTGGAGTTCCCAGTCGAACACTGAAGCTTTCTTT
>TRBJ2-7|-|-|TRBV28|14
CASSLTGTSLEQYF
TGTGCCAGCAGTCTAACCGGGACTTCCCTGGAGCAGTACTTC
>TRBJ2-2|-|TRBD1|TRBV5-1|14
CASSSGQAGGELFF
TGCGCCAGCAGCTCCGGACAGGCGGGCGGGGAGCTGTTTTTT
>TRBJ2-7|-|-|TRBV5-1|14
CASSLYYGSYEQYF
TGCGCCAGCAGCTTGTATTACGGTTCCTACGAGCAGTACTTC
>TRBJ1-5|-|-|TRBV5-6|14
CASSFLGAEQPQHF
TGTGCCAGCAGCTTCTTGGGGGCGGAACAGCCCCAGCATTTT
>TRBJ2-7|-|-|TRBV11-2|13
CASSFTGGAEQYF
TGTGCCAGCAGCTTCACAGGCGGGGCAGAGCAGTACTTC
>TRBJ2-1|-|-|TRBV10-3|17
CAISDRIVAVSYNEQFF
TGTGCCATCAGTGATCGTATAGTGGCGGTTAGCTACAATGAGCAGTTCTTC
>TRBJ2-1|-|-|TRBV7-9|18
CASSLAPTYSDSYNEQFF
TGTGCCAGCAGCTTAGCGCCTACGTATAGCGACTCCTACAATGAGCAGTTCTTC
>TRBJ2-5|-|TRBD2|TRBV4-1|13
CASSWTSRETQYF
TGCGCCAGCAGCTGGACTAGCAGAGAGACCCAGTACTTC
>TRBJ2-1|-|-|TRBV7-2|16
CASSLAGGFSYNEQFF
TGTGCCAGCAGCTTAGCGGGAGGTTTCTCCTACAATGAGCAGTTCTTC
>TRBJ1-1|-|TRBD1|TRBV5-1|16
CASSLGQGGLNTEAFF
TGCGCCAGCAGCTTGGGACAGGGGGGCCTGAACACTGAAGCTTTCTTT
>TRBJ1-3|once|TRBD1|TRBV28|18
CASSPSTGAGTAGNTIYF
TGTGCCAGCAGTCCGTCGACAGGGGCCGGCACGGCTGGAAACACCATATATTTT